These 8 T cell receptor beta chains were all obtained from the same sample, sequenced in a study of blood T cell repertoires in COVID-19. Sequenced by immunoSEQ multiplex PCR; TCRdb stores in-frame clones only, minus some. The sample yields 200,000 to 250,000 clones, under 90% seen once. The source material was peripheral blood. The receptor source for this set is a man aged 25-45 years with active or convalescent COVID-19.

The V and J genes are TRBV5-8 and TRBJ1-1; D not certain. Trimming removed 1 base from V and 0 bases from J, with 7 bases in between. The CDR3 has 14 amino acids. Looked up from germline, CDR1 is SGHTS and CDR2 is YDEGEE. In DNA, the CDR3 is TGTGCCAGCAGCTTGCCGGAGATGAACACTGAAGCTTTCTTT. It yields the protein CASSLPEMNTEAFF. Full variable domain (outside the CDR3, taken from reference TRBV5-8 and TRBJ1-1): EAGVTQSPTHLIKTRGQQATLRCSPISGHTSVYWYQQALGLGLQFLLWYDEGEERNRGNFPPRFSGRQFPNYSSELNVNALELEDSALYLCASSLPEMNTEAFFGQGTRLTVV.

This clone has only a few counts. The chain employs TRBV4-1 and TRBJ1-1; TRBD1 agrees at 7 bases. CDR3 length equals 16 residues. The V gene's germline CDR1 is MGHRA and CDR2 YSYEKL. V lost 1 base, J lost 5 bases, and 10 bases stayed unmatched. For the CDR3, the DNA is TGCGCCAGCAGCCAAGTAGGGGGCTTCACAGGGACTGAAGCTTTCTTT. Protein: CASSQVGGFTGTEAFF.

Points on this clone: This sample also contains other DNA sequences that code for the same CDR3. This sequence joins TRBV18 and TRBJ2-7; 10 positions agree with TRBD2. V shed 3 bases and J 2 bases; nucleotides not matched to a gene: 4. Germline V gene lookup returns CDR1 KGHSH and CDR2 LQKENI. This CDR3 contains 15 residues. The CDR3 DNA follows: TGTGCCAGCTCACCCCCCCTAGCGGGGGCCTACGAGCAGTACTTC. It translates to CASSPPLAGAYEQYF.

This sequence joins TRBV5-1 and TRBJ2-5, with 9 bases that match TRBD2. From germline, CDR1 is SGHRS and CDR2 YFSETQ. This CDR3 contains 15 residues. Losses at the gene ends were 1 base for V and 5 bases for J; bases not matched to a gene: 6. The CDR3 bases are TGCGCCAGCAGCTTGCAACTCGCGGGGGGGGAGACCCAGTACTTC. This codes for CASSLQLAGGETQYF.

The chain links TRBV18 to TRBJ2-4; no reliable D call. The CDR3 is 16 amino acids. Per germline, CDR1 KGHSH and CDR2 LQKENI. V was cut by 2 bases and J by 0 bases, with 11 bases left in between. CDR3 amino acids: CASSPATNVAKNIQYF. DNA of the CDR3: TGTGCCAGCTCACCAGCGACAAACGTAGCCAAAAACATTCAGTACTTC. Variable domain in full (rest from reference TRBV18 and TRBJ2-4): NAGVMQNPRHLVRRRGQEARLRCSPMKGHSHVYWYRQLPEEGLKFMVYLQKENIIDESGMPKERFSAEFPKEGPSILRIQQVVRGDSAAYFCASSPATNVAKNIQYFGAGTRLSVL.

V usage is TRBV11-2 and J usage is TRBJ2-7; 9 bases fit TRBD2. V gave up 1 base and J gave up 4 bases; unmatched junction bases: 8. Germline CDR1 SGHAT, CDR2 FQNNGV. The CDR3 loop spans 16 amino acids. The CDR3 reads CASSLGPAGGSYEQYF. The DNA for the CDR3 is TGTGCCAGCAGCTTAGGCCCAGCGGGGGGTTCGTACGAGCAGTACTTC.

The chain links TRBV6-6 to TRBJ1-3; TRBD1 matches 8 bases. V gave up 5 bases and J gave up 3 bases; unmatched junction bases: 6. This CDR3 is 15 amino acids long. The germline V gene has CDR1 MNHNY and CDR2 SVGAGI (reference sequence). The CDR3 DNA sequence: TGTGCCAGCAGTAGCTCTGACAGGGGTGGAAACACCATATATTTT. It yields the protein CASSSSDRGGNTIYF.

This chain uses TRBV10-3 with TRBJ1-3, with TRBD1 as a possible D gene (6 bases). CDR3 length equals 15 residues. Trimming stripped 2 bases from V and 4 bases from J, with 12 bases between. CDR1 and CDR2 from the germline V gene are ENHRY and SYGVKD. CDR3 in amino acids: CAISERTVTGNTIYF. The CDR3 bases are TGTGCCATCAGTGAGAGGACAGTTACGGGAAACACCATATATTTT.